The clone carrying this TCR beta chain was counted ten times or more. Extraction also yielded germline DNA, while blood RNA was obtained from unsorted whole blood. At sampling, these chronic HBV carriers had received no treatment. This sample was included in a study of tumor-infiltrating lymphocytes in primary liver carcinoma. Study at large: Patients underwent surgical resection for primary liver carcinoma.

The CDR3 has 16 residues. Germline V gives CDR1 SGHDN, CDR2 FVKESK. J was trimmed by 4 bases and V by 0 bases; bases with no gene match: 8. The template, approximately 500 ng total RNA, yielded TCR beta cDNA made with a constant-region primer. Three rounds of nested multiplex PCR with slightly modified ARM-PCR produced TCR beta libraries. The first two PCR rounds used TRBV1-TRBV30 forward primers with a C-beta reverse primer, 10 to 11 cycles each. TCRdb reanalysed the multiplex PCR reads using MiXCR and keeps one entry per CDR3 protein. Here the sample spans about 200,000 distinct CDR3 sequences, about 65% being singletons.

Sequencing was performed on peripheral blood. J is TRBJ1-1 and V is TRBV14; 7 bases map to TRBD1. This receptor was obtained from a woman in her fifties or sixties with primary liver carcinoma and hepatitis B virus infection. Here the CDR3 DNA reads TGTGCCAGCAGCCAAGAACGGACAGGCTACCCCACTGAAGCTTTCTTT. Translated: CASSQERTGYPTEAFF.